This T cell receptor (beta chain) is from a study of neurological immune-mediated disorders (dated by TCRdb to the late 2010s). Looking at the study overall: Among the approximately 35 multiple sclerosis patients, approximately 30 had relapsing-remitting MS and 3 had secondary progressive MS. The 106 TCR-beta libraries included longitudinal samples, technical triplicates and paired sorted CD4+ and CD8+ T-cell subsets alongside PBMC samples. The study compared peripheral blood TCR-beta repertoires of HTLV-I-associated myelopathy (HAM/TSP) patients, multiple sclerosis patients and healthy controls using UMI-based sequencing. Of the 70 or so subjects in the cohort, about 14 were HAM/TSP patients, some 35 were multiple sclerosis patients, and 20 were healthy controls. Broad study findings and their caveats: No identical CDR3 amino acid sequences were shared among expanded clones across subjects, suggesting private TCR-beta repertoires in all groups. Repertoires from 18 of 34 MS patients were grouped by phylogenetic analysis into a cluster of related CDR3 sequences, suggesting a possible repertoire-level signature. No clinical or MRI features were associated with the MS cluster, and the authors said that larger cohorts are needed. TCR clonal expansion was highest in HAM/TSP patients and lowest in MS patients, with MS patients falling below even healthy controls.

Relative to germline, V is missing 1 base and J is missing 5 bases, with 8 bases of the junction outside any gene match. For CDR1 and CDR2, the germline V gene lists SGHTA and FQGNSA. The CDR3 contains 16 residues, cysteine and phenylalanine counted. Only the CDR3 region is kept as DNA, spanning 48 bases read in frame from base 1. cDNA synthesis used template-switch 5'RACE with a primer carrying a 10-nucleotide random unique molecular identifier tagging each TCR transcript. Every sequencing run yielded over 170 million TCR-beta sequences covering 15-18 subjects. The RNeasy kit was used for extraction of total RNA. The KAPA Real-time Library Amplification kit was used to amplify TCR-beta VDJ regions with primers for the TCR constant region and the 5'RACE anchor. A first PCR added sample indexes and Illumina adaptors, and a second PCR then raised library yield. After Ampure bead purification, the TCR product of roughly 650 bp was size-selected on a 2% E-gel SizeSelection system. Before pooling, library quality was assessed on a Bioanalyzer, concentration was determined with Qubit, and library quantification was performed with the Kapa Library Quantification kit. An Illumina HiSeq 2500 was used to sequence the libraries paired-end at 2 x 150 bp. To increase sequence diversity, roughly 25-31% phiX was spiked into each library pool. The original pipeline was this. Quality-filtered reads were processed with the UMI-based MiGEC pipeline, and over 85% of raw TCR sequences were removed by the MiGEC pipeline during error correction. IMGT germline references were used for aligning VDJ genes, and each clonotype was defined as a unique CDR3 amino acid sequence together with its V-J genes. Clonal expansion, Shannon diversity and CDR3 relatedness (CalcPairwiseDistances, ClusterSamples) were evaluated with VDJtools, and phylogenetic trees were built with CLCbio workbench. Using coefficient-of-variation modelling across technical triplicates, the study counted a clone as expanded if it had at least 8 unique UMIs. In-frame beta chains were kept once TCRdb had trimmed the public reads at Q25 with fastp and called clones with MiXCR. Entries are consolidated by CDR3 protein sequence, retaining the most common genes and DNA. These V and J calls originate from TCRdb's pipeline instead of the authors' own analysis. The sample table records 50,000 to 85,000 distinct CDR3 sequences; less than 5.5% of these occur just once. The ten largest account for roughly 2.8% of the sample.

This clonotype was detected ten times or more. The clone's antigen remains unknown. Base qualities are missing; no much larger clone stands one base away. For unsorted PBMC libraries, 2 million PBMCs were used after storage in RNAlater at -80 degrees C until RNA extraction. Multiple sclerosis patients were enrolled in a US clinical protocol evaluating disease progression by magnetic resonance imaging. Peripheral blood was subjected to Ficoll-Hypaque density gradient centrifugation to isolate PBMCs, which were then cryopreserved in liquid nitrogen. The sample was PBMCs. This clonotype was sampled from a woman in her thirties with multiple sclerosis. The chain was built from TRBV7-2 and TRBJ2-5; 9 of the junction bases match TRBD2. CDR3 reads: CASSLVGGGAEETQYF. The sequence in DNA is TGTGCCAGCAGCTTAGTGGGCGGGGGGGCCGAGGAGACCCAGTACTTC.